The next 5 T cell receptor beta chains were all read from a single sample in a study of OX40 agonist ivuxolimab in advanced cancers. The data were produced by immunoSEQ multiplex PCR, yet TCRdb's version contains in-frame clones alone and is incomplete. The sample has roughly 80,000 clones, 84% seen once. Sequenced material: CD4+ or CD8+ T cells sorted from blood, taken in a trial of the OX40 agonist ivuxolimab. The receptors stem from an adult with an advanced solid tumor such as melanoma, head and neck, liver or kidney cancer.

The DNA of the CDR3 is TGCGCCAGCAGCTTGTCCGAAAACTCCTACGAGCAGTACTTC. The encoded protein is CASSLSENSYEQYF. This rearrangement joins TRBV5-1 to TRBJ2-7; D not certain. V lost 1 base and J 0 bases, leaving 8 bases between the germline ends. The CDR3 covers 14 residues. Germline V gene lookup returns CDR1 SGHRS and CDR2 YFSETQ.

J is TRBJ2-7 and V is TRBV4-2; 10 bases agree with TRBD1. The ends lost 3 bases at V and 6 bases at J; junction bases unmatched: 11. Germline CDR1 reads LGHNA; CDR2 reads YNFKEQ. This CDR3 has 16 residues. CDR3 in DNA: TGTGCCAGCAGCCAGTCAGACAGGGGGCCTGAGGGCGAGCAGTACTTC. Translated: CASSQSDRGPEGEQYF.

The J gene is TRBJ1-4, the V gene TRBV28; a possible D gene is TRBD1 (5 bases). The CDR3 contains 14 residues. CDR1 is MDHEN, CDR2 SYDVKM, per germline. Deletions cut 7 bases from V and 4 bases from J, with 13 bases between. The CDR3 sequence is CASKTGYRNEKLFF. The CDR3 DNA reads as TGTGCCAGCAAAACAGGCTACCGTAATGAAAAACTGTTTTTT.

V gene TRBV6-5 combines with J gene TRBJ1-1; D unresolved. There are 15 residues in the CDR3. Germline CDR1 MNHEY, CDR2 SVGAGI. The V and J ends lost 0 bases and 5 bases respectively, with 13 bases between them. CDR3 nucleotide sequence: TGTGCCAGCAGTTACTCCGGGGTGTTCGGAACTGAAGCTTTCTTT. As protein: CASSYSGVFGTEAFF.

The genes are TRBV6-5 and TRBJ2-7, with D possibly matching TRBD1 (5 bases). Trimming left V 6 bases short and J 5 bases short, with 14 bases between. This CDR3 has 13 amino acids. Germline V gene data show CDR1 as MNHEY and CDR2 as SVGAGI. The CDR3 spells CASRWAGLHEQYF. The CDR3, as DNA: TGTGCCAGCAGATGGGCAGGGCTCCACGAGCAGTACTTC.